This T cell receptor beta chain was documented in a study of tumor and adjacent non-tumor tissue in lung cancer (dated by TCRdb to 2016 to 2019). Some background on the complete study: By cancer type, the cohort comprised approximately 12 adenocarcinoma patients, 2 squamous cell carcinoma patients and 1 small cell lung cancer patient. Ages among the roughly 15 patients ranged from about 31 to 85 years, there were roughly 10 men and 5 women, and disease was at TNM stage I to III. A total of some 130 million productive TCRbeta reads were generated by sequencing, corresponding to an average of about 4.17 million reads per sample. Bulk TCRbeta repertoires were compared between lung tumor tissue and matched distant non-tumor lung tissue obtained from approximately 16 lung cancer patients. Over 25 paired specimens, one tumor and one normal lung sample per patient, were profiled by TCRbeta CDR3 sequencing. On the study overall, not on this receptor specifically: Because peripheral blood was not sequenced, blood TCRbeta repertoires in the lung cancer patients of the study were not examined. Only roughly 14 patients were included in the cohort, and the need for larger samples and more detailed clinical data was noted by the authors. TCR diversity (inverse Simpson) was significantly higher in tumor than in normal lung tissue (roughly 430 vs 170, P = 0.0075, Mann-Whitney U test). The sequencing platform is not named in the methods, and unique molecular identifiers are not mentioned. Significantly higher TCR diversity was found in younger patients, and higher tumor TCR diversity was associated with shorter overall and disease-free survival. The top 100 clones accounted for a significantly larger cumulative portion of the repertoire in normal lung than in tumor tissue.

Comments on this clonotype: Its target antigen remains unknown. The final CDR3 position lacks the conserved phenylalanine or tryptophan, pointing to a likely read error.

RNA was isolated from bulk unsorted tissue, and RNA quality was assessed with a NanoDrop ND-1000 and an Agilent 2100. All donors had newly diagnosed lung cancer, had not received prior chemotherapy, and were admitted for thoracic surgery in China between August and November 2014. Patients who had received previous radiotherapy or chemotherapy, or who had another concurrent cancer, were excluded from the study. Surgical tissue pieces of about 1-2.1 cm3 were preserved in RNAlater solution and stored at -80 °C until use. The library was built by means of multiplex PCR. The sequencing machine was an Illumina HiSeq 2500. TCRbeta libraries were built by three rounds of nested PCR using primers (Table S4), following protocols modified from ARM-PCR. Before sequencing, PCR products in the 200-500 bp range were cut out of the gel and cleaned up using the QIAquick gel extraction kit. The paper's processing steps were these. Reads were cleaned using Trimmomatic, were merged into complete CDR3 sequences using FLASH, and were assigned to V(D)J germline segments using MiTCR. Clonal diversity was calculated as the inverse Simpson's index using VDJtools. A read counted as productive if the sequence was in-frame and lacked a premature stop codon. The public reads were run again by TCRdb, first through fastp at Q25 and then through MiXCR, and only productive beta chains were kept. Rows matching on CDR3 protein sequence are summarized as one entry with the most common DNA and genes. The V and J calls come from TCRdb's annotation, not from the publication. The sample table shows 100,000 to 150,000 distinct CDR3 sequences, and about 66% are seen once. Of the sample, roughly 13% is held by the ten largest clones.

What was sequenced was lung tumor tissue. The TCR originated in a man in his thirties or forties with non-small cell lung cancer.

The base sequence is TGTGCCATCAGTTACTCGCCCGAGTCTATTCAGGACTATGGCTACACCTTA. It translates to CAISYSPESIQDYGYTL. The rearranged segments are TRBV6-5 and TRBJ1-2; a confident D gene designation cannot be given. CDR1 and CDR2, looked up from the germline V gene, are MNHEY and SVGAGI. The CDR3 is 17 residues long, ends included. The retained sequence is limited to the CDR3, 51 bases, with the frame set at the first base.